This T cell receptor (beta chain) comes out of a study of identical twins. General observations from the study: Insertions were reduced in abundant cord blood beta clonotypes but not in memory repertoires. Conclusions rested on cross-sectional statistics rather than following the same donors.

On this clonotype itself: What it binds is unknown.

MiXCR, applied by TCRdb to the 5' RACE reads, yields one record per CDR3 protein. The sample yields roughly 240,000 distinct CDR3 sequences, roughly 7% seen once. The CDR3 covers 16 residues. Germline lookup yields CDR1 SEHNR and CDR2 FQNEAQ (reference sequence). Trimming took 5 bases from V and 7 from J; bases not matched to a gene: 12. This sample was shared with a second study, whose subject was yellow fever vaccine responses in identical twins. Turning to that study: Vaccine T cell responses of twins reportedly seemed partly convergent and partly personalized.

The sample consisted of memory (CD45RO+) T cells sorted from blood. The sequence came from a woman aged 18-29 years in good health. The J gene is TRBJ2-4, the V gene TRBV7-9; 9 bases fit TRBD2. The CDR3 is CASSLIAGGSLNIQYF. The CDR3 region has the DNA TGTGCCAGCAGCCTTATTGCGGGAGGGAGTTTGAACATTCAGTACTTC.